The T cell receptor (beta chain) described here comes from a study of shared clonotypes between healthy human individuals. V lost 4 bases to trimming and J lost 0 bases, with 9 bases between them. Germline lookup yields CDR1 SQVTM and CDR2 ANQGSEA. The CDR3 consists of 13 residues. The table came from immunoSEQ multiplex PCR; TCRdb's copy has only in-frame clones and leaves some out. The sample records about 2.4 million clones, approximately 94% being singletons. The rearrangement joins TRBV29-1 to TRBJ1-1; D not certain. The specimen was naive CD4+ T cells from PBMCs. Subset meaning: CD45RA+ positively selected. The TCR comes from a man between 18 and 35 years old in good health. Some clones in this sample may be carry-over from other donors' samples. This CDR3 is CSVVRHLNTEAFF. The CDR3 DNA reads TGCAGCGTTGTCAGGCACCTGAACACTGAAGCTTTCTTT.